The 13 T cell receptor beta chains reported below all come from one sample, sequenced in a study of a mutant IDH1 vaccine in newly diagnosed glioma. The repertoire was sequenced with immunoSEQ multiplex PCR; TCRdb's copy has only in-frame clones and lacks some. The sample contains about 68,000 clones, 84% of which appear only once. Specified time point: week 35, safety follow-up. A 20-mer mutant IDH1 peptide at 300 ug was injected subcutaneously with topical imiquimod. Which antigens these TCRs recognize remains unknown. Sample: PBMCs, taken from a glioma patient whose treatment included an IDH1 peptide vaccine. The receptors derive from a man aged 18 to 29 with glioma.

V gene TRBV29-1 combines with J gene TRBJ2-2; 8 bases fit TRBD2. The length of the CDR3 is 17 residues. The germline V gene has CDR1 SQVTM and CDR2 ANQGSEA. Trimming cost V 3 bases and J 4 bases; bases outside gene matches: 13. CDR3 coding DNA: TGCAGCGTTGATTTCGGGTTAGGGACTAGAGGCACCGGGGAGCTGTTTTTT. Amino acid sequence: CSVDFGLGTRGTGELFF.

The rearrangement uses TRBV5-1 and TRBJ2-1; D unclear. The CDR3 extends over 13 amino acids. Germline V gene sequence: CDR1 SGHRS, CDR2 YFSETQ. Trimming shortened V by 3 bases and J by 10 bases, and 14 bases separated the two germline ends. The CDR3 reads CASSWVHLGEQFF. In DNA, the CDR3 is TGCGCCAGCAGCTGGGTACATCTCGGCGAGCAGTTCTTC.

V gene TRBV19 combines with J gene TRBJ1-1; D is unresolved. Trimming removed 3 bases from V and 0 bases from J, with 8 bases in between. Germline V gene sequence: CDR1 LNHDA, CDR2 SQIVND (reference sequence). The CDR3 length is 14 residues. Here the CDR3 DNA reads TGTGCCAGTAGTATTTCAGTCCTGAACACTGAAGCTTTCTTT. It is translated as CASSISVLNTEAFF. The complete variable domain, with remaining parts taken from reference TRBV19 and TRBJ1-1, reads DGGITQSPKYLFRKEGQNVTLSCEQNLNHDAMYWYRQDPGQGLRLIYYSQIVNDFQKGDIAEGYSVSREKKESFPLTVTSAQKNPTAFYLCASSISVLNTEAFFGQGTRLTVV.

This clone has just a few counts. The chain uses TRBV10-3 and TRBJ1-1; tentative D call: TRBD1 (5 bases). From germline, CDR1 is ENHRY and CDR2 SYGVKD. V was cut by 3 bases and J by 3 bases, with 14 bases left in between. The CDR3 has 15 residues. CDR3 sequence (DNA): TGTGCCATCAGTGACGGGTCCCTGGGGGACACTGAAGCTTTCTTT. The encoded protein is CAISDGSLGDTEAFF.

V and J are TRBV4-2 and TRBJ2-2; D ambiguous. The CDR3 extends over 16 amino acids. Between the trimmed V and J ends, which lost 4 bases and 0 bases, there was a span of 12 bases. CDR1 and CDR2 from the germline V gene are LGHNA and YNFKEQ. CDR3 loop: CASSRQNNANTGELFF. The DNA of the CDR3 is TGTGCCAGCAGCCGACAAAACAACGCGAACACCGGGGAGCTGTTTTTT.

The chain couples TRBV19 to TRBJ2-1; 7 bases line up with TRBD2. V shed 1 base, J shed 8 bases, and the junction held 8 bases outside the gene matches. The germline gives CDR1 LNHDA, CDR2 SQIVND (reference sequence). The CDR3 is made up of 15 amino acids. The CDR3 loop is CASSIAGGSVYEQFF. CDR3 DNA sequence: TGTGCCAGTAGTATAGCTGGCGGGAGTGTCTATGAGCAGTTCTTC.

For the CDR3, the DNA is TGTGCCAGCAGCCTCGCGGCTAGCGGGAGCGCTCGCTCCTACGAGCAGTACTTC. Amino acid sequence: CASSLAASGSARSYEQYF. The rearrangement links TRBV5-5 to TRBJ2-7; TRBD2 matches 10 bases. The junction had 13 bases not matched to a gene; V was cut back by 4 bases and J by 0 bases. The CDR3 extends over 18 amino acids. Germline-derived CDR1 and CDR2 are SGHKS and YYEKEE (reference sequence).

The chain has TRBV15 and TRBJ2-5; no clear D. CDR1 and CDR2 from the germline V gene are LNHNV and YYDKDF (reference sequence). V was pared by 0 bases and J by 5 bases, with 7 bases between. This CDR3 contains 13 residues. The CDR3 region has the DNA TGTGCCACCAGCAGAGATCGGACGGAGACCCAGTACTTC. Its translation: CATSRDRTETQYF.

This chain uses TRBV30 with TRBJ2-1; perhaps TRBD1 as D (5 bases). This CDR3 has 13 residues. Germline CDR1 and CDR2: GTSNPN and SVGIG (reference sequence). The V end lost 0 bases, the J end lost 3 bases, and 6 bases lay between the germline ends. The DNA for the CDR3 is TGTGCCTGGAGTGTAGACAGCTACAATGAGCAGTTCTTC. Translation gives CAWSVDSYNEQFF.

The V call is TRBV5-6, the J call TRBJ1-2; no definite D call. This CDR3 has 14 amino acids. Germline assignment: CDR1 SGHDT and CDR2 YYEEEE. Trimming cost V 0 bases and J 5 bases, with 11 bases left between them. This CDR3 is CASSLGRMSYGYTF. CDR3 nucleotide sequence: TGTGCCAGCAGCTTGGGACGGATGTCGTATGGCTACACCTTC.

The V and J genes are TRBV30 and TRBJ2-5, with TRBD1 as a possible D gene (7 bases). V was shortened by 2 bases and J by 3 bases, with 19 bases between the two germline ends. The CDR3 sequence is 16 residues long. CDR1 GTSNPN and CDR2 SVGIG come from the germline V gene (reference sequence). In DNA form, the CDR3 reads TGTGCCTGGAGTCGGGGGTATAACAGGGGAGAAGAGACCCAGTACTTC. Residues: CAWSRGYNRGEETQYF.

The chain links TRBV13 to TRBJ2-3, with 10 bases lining up with TRBD2. Trimming took 2 bases from V and 2 from J; bases not matched to a gene: 19. Per the germline V gene, CDR1 is PRHDT and CDR2 is FYEKMQ (reference sequence). This CDR3 spans 21 amino acids. CDR3 in amino acids: CASSLRSGLAGALKPTDTQYF. CDR3 coding DNA: TGTGCCAGCAGCTTAAGGTCCGGGCTAGCGGGGGCGCTGAAGCCCACAGATACGCAGTATTTT. The whole variable domain, filled in from reference TRBV13 and TRBJ2-3, reads AAGVIQSPRHLIKEKRETATLKCYPIPRHDTVYWYQQGPGQDPQFLISFYEKMQSDKGSIPDRFSAQQFSDYHSELNMSSLELGDSALYFCASSLRSGLAGALKPTDTQYFGPGTRLTVL.

V and J are TRBV18 and TRBJ2-3, with 9 bases matching TRBD1. V gave up 0 bases and J gave up 5 bases; unmatched junction bases: 3. Germline CDR1 KGHSH, CDR2 LQKENI. The CDR3 loop spans 15 amino acids. For the CDR3, the DNA is TGTGCCAGCTCACCACCGGGACAGGGAAGAGATACGCAGTATTTT. As protein: CASSPPGQGRDTQYF.